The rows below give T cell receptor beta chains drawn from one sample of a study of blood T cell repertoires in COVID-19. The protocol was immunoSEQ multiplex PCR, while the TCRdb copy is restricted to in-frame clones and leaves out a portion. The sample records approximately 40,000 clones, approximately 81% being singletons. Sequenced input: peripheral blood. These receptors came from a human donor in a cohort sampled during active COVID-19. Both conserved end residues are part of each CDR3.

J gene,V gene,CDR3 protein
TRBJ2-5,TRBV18,CASSPPTGQQETQYF
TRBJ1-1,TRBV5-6,CASSLGRENTEAFF
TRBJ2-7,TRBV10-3,CAISEWRSGYSPYEQYF
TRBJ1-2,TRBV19,CASRWDRNYGYTF
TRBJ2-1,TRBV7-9,CASSFGESYNEQFF
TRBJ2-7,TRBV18,CASSPDSTYEQYF
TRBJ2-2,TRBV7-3,CASSTGTGVLTGELFF
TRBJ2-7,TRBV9,CASSARTGMDEQYF
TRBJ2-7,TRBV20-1,CSASPPGQVYEQYF
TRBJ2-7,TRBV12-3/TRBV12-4,CASSPGGSEQYF
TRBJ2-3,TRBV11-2,CASSQTGDFLTDTQYF
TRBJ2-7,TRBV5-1,CASSLTGSGEQYF
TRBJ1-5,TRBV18,CASSPFGAGSNQPQHF
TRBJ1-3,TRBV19,CASFTELSGNTIYF
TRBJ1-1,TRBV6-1,CASSEPPGLSSSEAFF
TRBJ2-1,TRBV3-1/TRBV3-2,CVTQETSGGSDNEQFF
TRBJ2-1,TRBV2,CASSVGQTSDEQFF
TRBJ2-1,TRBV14,CASSQDPEGGTYNEQFF
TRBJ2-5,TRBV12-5,CASGLGQTTPETQYF
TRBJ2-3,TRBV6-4,CASSDLGGPDTQYF